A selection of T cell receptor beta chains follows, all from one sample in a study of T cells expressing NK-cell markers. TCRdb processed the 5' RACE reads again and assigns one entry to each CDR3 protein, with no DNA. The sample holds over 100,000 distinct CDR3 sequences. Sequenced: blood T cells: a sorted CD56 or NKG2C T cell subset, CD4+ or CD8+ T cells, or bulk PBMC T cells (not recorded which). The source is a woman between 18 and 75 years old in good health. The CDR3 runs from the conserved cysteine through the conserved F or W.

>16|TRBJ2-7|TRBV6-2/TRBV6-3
CASRPAVPGLASEQYF
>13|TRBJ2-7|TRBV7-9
CASTPRDGYEQYF
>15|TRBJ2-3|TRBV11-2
CASSLVWGGPDTQYF
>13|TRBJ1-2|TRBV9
CASSVSGTDGYTF
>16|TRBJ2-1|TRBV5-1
CASSQGLAGGDGEQFF
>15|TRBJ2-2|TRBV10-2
CASRPRDPSTGELFF
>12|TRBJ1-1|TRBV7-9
CASSANGREAFF
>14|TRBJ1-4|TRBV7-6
CASSLGEKSEKLFF
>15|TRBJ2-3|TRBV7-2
CARGTGGQGTDTQYF
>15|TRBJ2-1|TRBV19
CASSIGTKGYNEQFF
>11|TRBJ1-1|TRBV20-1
CSAPRGPEAFF
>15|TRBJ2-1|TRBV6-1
CASSKTGGSYNEQFF
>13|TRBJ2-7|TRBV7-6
CASSSGTSYEQYF
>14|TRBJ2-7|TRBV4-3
CASSQDRQDYEQYF
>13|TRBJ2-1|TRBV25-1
CASSDPGGGEQFF
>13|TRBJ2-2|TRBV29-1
CSVGTTNTGELFF
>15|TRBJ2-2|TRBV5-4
CASSLVSGDTGELFF
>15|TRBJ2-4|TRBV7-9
CASSLSLAGKNIQYF
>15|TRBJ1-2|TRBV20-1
CSARDREGLSYGYTF
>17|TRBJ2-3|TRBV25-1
CASSAPTAGVRSDTQYF
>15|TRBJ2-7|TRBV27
CASSQGPSVAYEQYF
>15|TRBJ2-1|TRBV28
CASNPPLPSSNEQFF
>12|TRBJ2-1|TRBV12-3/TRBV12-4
CASSFGRDEQFF
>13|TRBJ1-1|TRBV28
CASSLGGTTEAFF
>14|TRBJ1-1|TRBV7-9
CASSWGQGDTEAFF
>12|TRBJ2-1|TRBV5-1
CASSSRWNEQFF
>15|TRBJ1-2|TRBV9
CASSQPELGNYGYTF
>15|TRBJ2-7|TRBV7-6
CASSPVGGSSYEQYF
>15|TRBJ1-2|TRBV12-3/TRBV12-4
CASSPRSGGNYGYTF
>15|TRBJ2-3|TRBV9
CASSGAGGPAETQYF
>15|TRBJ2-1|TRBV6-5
CASSYSGAGYNEQFF
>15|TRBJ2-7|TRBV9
CASSSGSGRSYEQYF
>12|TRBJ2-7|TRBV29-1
CSALGLAEEQYF
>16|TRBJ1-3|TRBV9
CASSPDSLFSGNTIYF
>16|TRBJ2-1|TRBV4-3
CASSQDRGGRYNEQFF
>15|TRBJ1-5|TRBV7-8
CASSPMGGSNQPQHF
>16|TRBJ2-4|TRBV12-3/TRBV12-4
CASSPRGAGGKNIQYF